This T cell receptor (beta chain) was identified during a study of T cell repertoires in aging, cancer and after chemotherapy. The template was genomic DNA from peripheral blood, not RNA. The CDR3 length is 17 residues. Germline V lookup: CDR1 MNHEY, CDR2 SVGAGI. V was pared by 7 bases and J by 6 bases, with 25 bases between. A mixed TRB-A/B primer pool amplified rearranged TRB by multiplex touch-down PCR. TCRdb used MiXCR to reprocess the multiplex PCR reads, holding one entry per CDR3 protein. The table records 750 to 1,000 distinct CDR3 sequences, under 35% of them present only once. The sample taken for sequencing was blood. V and J are TRBV6-5 and TRBJ2-1, with D maybe TRBD2 (6 bases). This TCR was sampled from a human donor with a solid tumor. CDR3 coding DNA: TGTGCCAGCACCTCTCAAGGAGGGCCGCCCCATATCAATGAGCAGTTCTTC. It codes for CASTSQGGPPHINEQFF.